A selection of T cell receptor beta chains follows, all from one sample in a study of neurological immune-mediated disorders. One entry per CDR3 protein, called by TCRdb with MiXCR from the 5' RACE reads. The sample contains some 16,000 distinct CDR3 sequences, roughly 10% of which appear only once. The sequenced sample was CD8+ T cells from blood. Receptors were obtained from a man aged 45-60 years in good health. Both conserved end residues are part of each CDR3. The D gene is left open where the match is weak. Part of the rows lack a size; the others show once, few, many or a class for expanded clones.

CASSLESPYEQYF,TGTGCCAGCAGTTTAGAGTCCCCCTACGAGCAGTACTTC,-,TRBJ2-7,many,TRBV28
CASSQDAGRLSYNEQFF,TGTGCCAGCAGCCAAGATGCCGGGAGGTTGTCCTACAATGAGCAGTTCTTC,TRBD2,TRBJ2-1,many,TRBV14
CASSLVTLATNTGELFF,TGTGCCAGCAGCTTAGTTACCCTAGCGACCAACACCGGGGAGCTGTTTTTT,-,TRBJ2-2,few,TRBV7-6
CATSKAGSYEQYF,TGTGCCACCAGCAAAGCGGGTTCCTACGAGCAGTACTTC,-,TRBJ2-7,many,TRBV15
CASRWGANEAFF,TGCGCCAGCAGGTGGGGCGCGAATGAAGCTTTCTTT,-,TRBJ1-1,many,TRBV5-1
CASSPTGGAGYTF,TGTGCCAGCAGCCCAACAGGGGGAGCTGGCTACACCTTC,TRBD1,TRBJ1-2,many,TRBV7-8
CASSLSPGLQETQYF,TGTGCCAGCAGCTTATCCCCAGGATTACAAGAGACCCAGTACTTC,-,TRBJ2-5,many,TRBV7-3
CASSLGRGLTDTQYF,TGTGCCAGCAGCTTAGGCCGGGGGCTTACAGATACGCAGTATTTT,-,TRBJ2-3,many,TRBV7-8
CASSRRDRVIGEQYF,TGTGCCAGCAGCAGACGGGACAGGGTAATTGGCGAGCAGTACTTC,TRBD1,TRBJ2-7,many,TRBV7-9
CASSQVTSVGGELFF,TGTGCCAGCAGCCAAGTGACTAGCGTTGGCGGGGAGCTGTTTTTT,TRBD2,TRBJ2-2,many,TRBV4-2
CASSLDYAITGELFF,TGTGCCAGCAGCTTAGATTACGCCATCACCGGGGAGCTGTTTTTT,-,TRBJ2-2,many,TRBV11-2
CASSQDPARRSGNTIYF,TGCGCCAGCAGCCAAGACCCAGCAAGAAGGTCTGGAAACACCATATATTTT,-,TRBJ1-3,many,TRBV4-1
CASSQDKNTYNEQFF,TGCGCCAGCAGCCAAGATAAGAATACCTACAATGAGCAGTTCTTC,-,TRBJ2-1,many,TRBV4-3
CASSSSAGEETQYF,TGTGCCAGCAGTTCATCAGCGGGCGAAGAGACCCAGTACTTC,-,TRBJ2-5,many,TRBV28
CSVEEEEQGYEQYF,TGCAGCGTTGAAGAGGAGGAACAGGGCTACGAGCAGTACTTC,-,TRBJ2-7,many,TRBV29-1
CASSLAGGSIDTQYF,TGTGCCAGTAGTCTAGCGGGAGGGTCCATCGATACGCAGTATTTT,TRBD2,TRBJ2-3,many,TRBV19
CASSAPGEYQETQYF,TGTGCCAGCAGCGCCCCAGGAGAGTACCAAGAGACCCAGTACTTC,-,TRBJ2-5,many,TRBV28
CATSDLYSSGRSNEQFF,TGTGCCACCAGTGATTTGTATTCTAGCGGGAGGTCCAATGAGCAGTTCTTC,TRBD2,TRBJ2-1,medium-sized,TRBV24-1
CASSLPFGAGVNTEAFF,TGTGCCAGCAGTTTACCCTTCGGGGCAGGGGTGAACACTGAAGCTTTCTTT,-,TRBJ1-1,many,TRBV28
CASSAQHGTLGETQYF,TGTGCCAGCAGTGCCCAACACGGGACGCTGGGGGAGACCCAGTACTTC,-,TRBJ2-5,many,TRBV25-1
CSADTSGIMNEQFF,TGCAGTGCGGACACTAGCGGGATTATGAATGAGCAGTTCTTC,TRBD2,TRBJ2-1,many,TRBV20-1
CASSIPASGANVLTF,TGTGCCAGTAGTATCCCGGCCTCTGGGGCCAACGTCCTGACTTTC,-,TRBJ2-6,few,TRBV19
CSYSYGTPFEDTEAFF,TGCAGCTATAGTTACGGGACGCCGTTCGAGGACACTGAAGCTTTCTTT,-,TRBJ1-1,many,TRBV29-1
CASKVGGWPEAFF,TGTGCCAGCAAGGTTGGGGGTTGGCCTGAAGCTTTCTTT,-,TRBJ1-1,-,TRBV12-3/TRBV12-4
CASSQEGALYSNQPQHF,TGCGCCAGCAGCCAAGAGGGGGCCCTTTATAGCAATCAGCCCCAGCATTTT,-,TRBJ1-5,many,TRBV4-1
CATSRRTATNEKLFF,TGTGCCACCAGCAGGAGGACCGCAACTAATGAAAAACTGTTTTTT,-,TRBJ1-4,many,TRBV15
CASSPAGTTSTDTQYF,TGTGCCAGCTCACCGGCCGGGACTACTTCCACAGATACGCAGTATTTT,TRBD2,TRBJ2-3,many,TRBV18
CASSHEGTGQLTDTQYF,TGTGCCAGCAGCCATGAGGGGACAGGCCAACTCACAGATACGCAGTATTTT,TRBD1,TRBJ2-3,medium-sized,TRBV4-2
CASSVEEIAGGPNEQFF,TGTGCCAGCAGCGTAGAAGAGATAGCGGGAGGCCCAAATGAGCAGTTCTTC,TRBD2,TRBJ2-1,many,TRBV9
CASSFGAGGSYEQYF,TGTGCCAGCAGTTTCGGAGCGGGGGGATCCTACGAGCAGTACTTC,TRBD2,TRBJ2-7,many,TRBV27
CASRLEQQDQETQYF,TGTGCCAGCAGATTAGAACAGCAAGATCAAGAGACCCAGTACTTC,-,TRBJ2-5,many,TRBV6-5
CAWSLTGNSNQPQHF,TGTGCCTGGAGTCTGACAGGGAATAGCAATCAGCCCCAGCATTTT,TRBD1,TRBJ1-5,-,TRBV30
CASSSLVGELFF,TGTGCCAGCAGCTCTTTAGTCGGGGAGCTGTTTTTT,-,TRBJ2-2,many,TRBV12-3/TRBV12-4
CSVDNPPPNYEQYF,TGCAGCGTTGATAATCCACCCCCGAATTACGAGCAGTACTTC,-,TRBJ2-7,many,TRBV29-1
CASSSTGTANTGELFF,TGTGCCAGCAGTTCAACCGGGACCGCGAACACCGGGGAGCTGTTTTTT,-,TRBJ2-2,many,TRBV6-2/TRBV6-3
CASSQGLGTQYF,TGTGCCAGCTCGCAAGGGTTGGGGACCCAGTACTTC,-,TRBJ2-5,many,TRBV6-6
CASSFGAGTGNDEQFF,TGTGCCAGCAGCTTTGGAGCCGGGACAGGGAACGATGAGCAGTTCTTC,TRBD1,TRBJ2-1,-,TRBV5-4
CASSPNGSVQEQYF,TGTGCCAGCAGTCCAAATGGGAGTGTCCAAGAGCAGTACTTC,-,TRBJ2-7,many,TRBV3-2
CSARDSESGETEAFF,TGCAGTGCTAGAGACTCGGAGAGCGGGGAAACTGAAGCTTTCTTT,-,TRBJ1-1,many,TRBV20-1
CASSQSLAGDSNQPQHF,TGCGCCAGCAGTCAATCGTTGGCAGGGGATAGCAATCAGCCCCAGCATTTT,-,TRBJ1-5,-,TRBV23-1
CASSPGTSGYEQYF,TGTGCCAGCAGTCCCGGGACTAGCGGATACGAGCAGTACTTC,TRBD2,TRBJ2-7,many,TRBV12-3/TRBV12-4
CSVYLASERGSNEQFF,TGCAGCGTTTATCTAGCCTCAGAAAGGGGGAGCAATGAGCAGTTCTTC,-,TRBJ2-1,many,TRBV29-1
CASSFNNEQFF,TGTGCCAGCAGTTTCAACAATGAGCAGTTCTTC,-,TRBJ2-1,many,TRBV28
CAWSPQGAHSPLHF,TGTGCCTGGAGCCCTCAGGGGGCACATTCACCCCTCCACTTT,TRBD1,TRBJ1-6,many,TRBV30
CASPRLGGDEQFF,TGTGCCAGCCCCAGGCTTGGTGGCGATGAGCAGTTCTTC,-,TRBJ2-1,many,TRBV6-2/TRBV6-3
CASSDSEGAGNEQFF,TGTGCCAGCAGTGACTCGGAGGGGGCCGGCAATGAGCAGTTCTTC,-,TRBJ2-1,many,TRBV6-4
CASSLRLGQATQETQYF,TGTGCCAGCAGCTTGCGCCTGGGACAGGCCACCCAAGAGACCCAGTACTTC,TRBD1,TRBJ2-5,many,TRBV7-8
CSASYGVYEQYF,TGCAGTGCTAGCTACGGCGTATACGAGCAGTACTTC,-,TRBJ2-7,-,TRBV20-1
CASSLDPGADTQYF,TGTGCCAGCAGCTTAGACCCCGGTGCAGATACGCAGTATTTT,-,TRBJ2-3,many,TRBV11-2
CASSLGRESYEQYF,TGTGCCAGCAGCTTAGGACGGGAGTCCTACGAGCAGTACTTC,-,TRBJ2-7,many,TRBV7-9
CASTGPGGSTDTQYF,TGTGCCAGCACGGGGCCGGGAGGCAGCACAGATACGCAGTATTTT,TRBD2,TRBJ2-3,many,TRBV27
CASSPHSKGGTGELFF,TGCGCCAGCAGCCCCCACTCAAAAGGGGGGACCGGGGAGCTGTTTTTT,-,TRBJ2-2,-,TRBV5-1